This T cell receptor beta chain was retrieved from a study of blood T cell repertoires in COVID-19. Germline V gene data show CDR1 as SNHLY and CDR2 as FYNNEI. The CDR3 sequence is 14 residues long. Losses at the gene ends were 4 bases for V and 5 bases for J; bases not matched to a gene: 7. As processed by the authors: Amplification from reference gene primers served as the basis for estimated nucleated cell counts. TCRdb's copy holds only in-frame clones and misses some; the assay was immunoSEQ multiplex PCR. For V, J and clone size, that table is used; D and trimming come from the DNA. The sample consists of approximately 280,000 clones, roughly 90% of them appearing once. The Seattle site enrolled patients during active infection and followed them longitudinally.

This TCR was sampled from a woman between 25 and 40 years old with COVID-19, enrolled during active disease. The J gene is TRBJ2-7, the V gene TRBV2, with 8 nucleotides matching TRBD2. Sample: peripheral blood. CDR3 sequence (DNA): TGTGCCAGCAGTGTGACGGGAGGGCCCAACGAGCAGTACTTC. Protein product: CASSVTGGPNEQYF. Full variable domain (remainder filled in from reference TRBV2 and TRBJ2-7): EPEVTQTPSHQVTQMGQEVILRCVPISNHLYFYWYRQILGQKVEFLVSFYNNEISEKSEIFDDQFSVERPDGSNFTLKIRSTKLEDSAMYFCASSVTGGPNEQYFGPGTRLTVT.